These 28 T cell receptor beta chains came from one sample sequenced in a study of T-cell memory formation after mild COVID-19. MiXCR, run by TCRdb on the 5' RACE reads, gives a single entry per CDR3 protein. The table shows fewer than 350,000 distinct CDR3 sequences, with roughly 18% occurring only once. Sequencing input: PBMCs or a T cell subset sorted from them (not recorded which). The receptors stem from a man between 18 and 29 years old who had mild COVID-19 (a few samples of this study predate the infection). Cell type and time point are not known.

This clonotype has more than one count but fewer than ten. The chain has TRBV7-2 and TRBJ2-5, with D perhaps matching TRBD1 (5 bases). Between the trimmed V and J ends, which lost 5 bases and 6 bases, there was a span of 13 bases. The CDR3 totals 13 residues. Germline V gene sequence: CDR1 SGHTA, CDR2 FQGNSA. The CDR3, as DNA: TGTGCCAGCAGCCCACGGCAGGGTCAGACCCAGTACTTC. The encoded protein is CASSPRQGQTQYF. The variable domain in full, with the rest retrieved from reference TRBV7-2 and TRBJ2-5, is GAGVSQSPSNKVTEKGKDVELRCDPISGHTALYWYRQSLGQGLEFLIYFQGNSAPDKSGLPSDRFSAERTGGSVSTLTIQRTQQEDSAVYLCASSPRQGQTQYFGPGTRLLVL.

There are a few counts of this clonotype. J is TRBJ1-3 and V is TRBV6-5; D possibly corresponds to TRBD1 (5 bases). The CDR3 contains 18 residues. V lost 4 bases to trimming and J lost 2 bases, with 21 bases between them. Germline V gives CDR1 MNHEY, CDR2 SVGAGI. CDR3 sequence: CASSFTSGGSVAGNTIYF. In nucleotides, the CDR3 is TGTGCCAGCAGTTTTACCTCGGGGGGTTCTGTCGCTGGAAACACCATATATTTT.

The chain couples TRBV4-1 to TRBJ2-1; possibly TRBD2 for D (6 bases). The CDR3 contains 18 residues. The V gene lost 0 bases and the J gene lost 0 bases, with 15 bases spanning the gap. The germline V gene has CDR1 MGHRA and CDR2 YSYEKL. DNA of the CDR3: TGCGCCAGCAGCCAAGACGGGTTGGCGGGGAGCTCCTACAATGAGCAGTTCTTC. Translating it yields CASSQDGLAGSSYNEQFF.

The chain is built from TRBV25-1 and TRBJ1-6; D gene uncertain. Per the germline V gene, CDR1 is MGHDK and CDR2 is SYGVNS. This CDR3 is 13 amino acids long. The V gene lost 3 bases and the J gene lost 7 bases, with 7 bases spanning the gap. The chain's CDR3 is CASSDSVNSPLHF. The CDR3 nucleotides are TGTGCCAGCAGTGATTCGGTAAATTCACCCCTCCACTTT.

The CDR3 spells CASSVGSANYGYTF. CDR3 DNA sequence: TGTGCCAGCAGCGTAGGTAGCGCTAACTATGGCTACACCTTC. The chain employs TRBV9 and TRBJ1-2, with D hard to call. Germline V lookup: CDR1 SGDLS, CDR2 YYNGEE. V was cut by 0 bases and J by 0 bases, with 6 bases left in between. The CDR3 sequence is 14 residues long.

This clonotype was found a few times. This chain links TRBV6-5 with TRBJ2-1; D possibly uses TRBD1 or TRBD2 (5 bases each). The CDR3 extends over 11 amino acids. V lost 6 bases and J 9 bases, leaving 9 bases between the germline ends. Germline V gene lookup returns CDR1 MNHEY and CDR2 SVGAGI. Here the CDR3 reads CASRGVFEQFF. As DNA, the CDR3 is TGTGCCAGCAGGGGGGTTTTTGAGCAGTTCTTC.

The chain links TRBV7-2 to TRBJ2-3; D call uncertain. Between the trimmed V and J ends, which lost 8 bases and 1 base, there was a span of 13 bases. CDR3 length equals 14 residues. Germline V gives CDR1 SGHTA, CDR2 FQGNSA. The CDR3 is CASRPAFGTDTQYF. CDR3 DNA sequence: TGTGCCAGCCGCCCGGCATTCGGCACAGATACGCAGTATTTT.

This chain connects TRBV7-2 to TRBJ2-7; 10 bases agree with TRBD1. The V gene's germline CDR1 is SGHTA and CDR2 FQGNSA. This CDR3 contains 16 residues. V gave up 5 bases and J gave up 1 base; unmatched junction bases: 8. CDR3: CASSRRGTGVSYEQYV. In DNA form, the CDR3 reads TGTGCCAGCAGCAGGAGAGGGACAGGGGTATCCTACGAGCAGTACGTC.

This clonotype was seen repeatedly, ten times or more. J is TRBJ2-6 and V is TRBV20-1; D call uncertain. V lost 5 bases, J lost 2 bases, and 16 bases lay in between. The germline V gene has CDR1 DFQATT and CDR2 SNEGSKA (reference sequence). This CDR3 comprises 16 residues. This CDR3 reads CSASPPGLTGANVLTF. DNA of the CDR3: TGCAGTGCTTCTCCACCGGGTCTCACTGGGGCCAACGTCCTGACTTTC.

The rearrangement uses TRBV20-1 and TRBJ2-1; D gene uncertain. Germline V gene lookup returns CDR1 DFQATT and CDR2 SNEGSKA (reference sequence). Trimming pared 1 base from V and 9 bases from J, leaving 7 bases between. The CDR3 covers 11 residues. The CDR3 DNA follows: TGCAGTGCTAGAGCGGACGCTGAGCAGTTCTTC. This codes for CSARADAEQFF.

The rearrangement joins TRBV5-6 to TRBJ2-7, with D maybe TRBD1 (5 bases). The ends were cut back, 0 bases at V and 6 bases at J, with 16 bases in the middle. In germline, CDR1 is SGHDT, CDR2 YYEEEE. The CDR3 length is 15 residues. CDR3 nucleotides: TGTGCCAGCAGCTTGGTAGGGCGAAGGGGCCTCGAGCAGTACGTC. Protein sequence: CASSLVGRRGLEQYV.

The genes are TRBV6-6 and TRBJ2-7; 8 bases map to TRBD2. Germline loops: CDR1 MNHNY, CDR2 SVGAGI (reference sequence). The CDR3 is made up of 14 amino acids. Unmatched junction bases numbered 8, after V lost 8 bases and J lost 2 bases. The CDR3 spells CASGTGTSTYEQYF. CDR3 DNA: TGTGCCAGCGGCACCGGGACTAGTACCTACGAGCAGTACTTC.

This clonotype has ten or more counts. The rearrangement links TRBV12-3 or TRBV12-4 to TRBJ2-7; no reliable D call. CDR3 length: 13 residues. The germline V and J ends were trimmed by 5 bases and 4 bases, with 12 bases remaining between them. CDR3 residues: CASSPRQGYEQYF. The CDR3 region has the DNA TGTGCCAGCAGTCCTCGACAAGGTTACGAGCAGTACTTC.

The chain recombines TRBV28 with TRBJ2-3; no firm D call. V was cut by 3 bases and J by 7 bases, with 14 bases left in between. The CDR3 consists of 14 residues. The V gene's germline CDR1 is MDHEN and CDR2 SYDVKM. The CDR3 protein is CASSFLGRPYTQYF. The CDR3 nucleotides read TGTGCCAGCAGTTTTTTAGGCCGCCCGTATACGCAGTATTTT.

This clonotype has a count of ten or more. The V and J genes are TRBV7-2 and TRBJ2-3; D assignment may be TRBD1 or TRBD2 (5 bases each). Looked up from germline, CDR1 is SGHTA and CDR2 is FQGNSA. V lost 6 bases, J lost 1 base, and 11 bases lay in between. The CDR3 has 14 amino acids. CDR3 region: CASRRDRRTDTQYF. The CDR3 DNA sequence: TGTGCCAGCAGAAGGGACCGCCGCACAGATACGCAGTATTTT.

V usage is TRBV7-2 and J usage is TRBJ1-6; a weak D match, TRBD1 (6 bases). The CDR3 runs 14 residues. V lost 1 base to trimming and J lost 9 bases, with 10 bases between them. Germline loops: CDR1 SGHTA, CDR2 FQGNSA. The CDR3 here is CASSLVGASSPLHF. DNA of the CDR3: TGTGCCAGCAGCTTAGTGGGGGCTAGTTCACCCCTCCACTTT.

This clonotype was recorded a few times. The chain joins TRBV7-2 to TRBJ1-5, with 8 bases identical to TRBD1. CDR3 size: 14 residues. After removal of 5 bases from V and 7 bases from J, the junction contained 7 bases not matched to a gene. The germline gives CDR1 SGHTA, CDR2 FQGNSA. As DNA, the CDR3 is TGTGCCAGCAGCCCGAACAGGGGGGAGCAGCCCCAGCATTTT. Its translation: CASSPNRGEQPQHF.

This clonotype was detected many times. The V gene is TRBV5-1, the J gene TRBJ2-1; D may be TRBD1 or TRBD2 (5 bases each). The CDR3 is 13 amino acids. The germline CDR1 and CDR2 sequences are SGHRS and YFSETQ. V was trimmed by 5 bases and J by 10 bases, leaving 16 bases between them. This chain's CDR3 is CASRPRRDGEQFF. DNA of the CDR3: TGCGCCAGCAGACCCCGCCGGGACGGAGAGCAGTTCTTC. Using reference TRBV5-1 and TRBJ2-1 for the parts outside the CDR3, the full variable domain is KAGVTQTPRYLIKTRGQQVTLSCSPISGHRSVSWYQQTPGQGLQFLFEYFSETQRNKGNFPGRFSGRQFSNSRSEMNVSTLELGDSALYLCASRPRRDGEQFFGPGTRLTVL.

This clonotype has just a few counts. CDR3 in amino acids: CASSYRTGTQYF. DNA for the CDR3: TGTGCCAGCAGTTACCGAACAGGGACCCAGTACTTC. The chain has TRBV6-2 or TRBV6-3 and TRBJ2-5, with D tentatively TRBD1 (5 bases). This CDR3 comprises 12 residues. Germline lookup yields CDR1 MNHEY and CDR2 SVGEGT. Trimming stripped 2 bases from V and 7 bases from J, with 8 bases between.

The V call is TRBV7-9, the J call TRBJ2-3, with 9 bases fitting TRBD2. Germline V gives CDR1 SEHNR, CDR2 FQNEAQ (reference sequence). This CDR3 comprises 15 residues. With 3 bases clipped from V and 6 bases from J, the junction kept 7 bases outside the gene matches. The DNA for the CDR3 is TGTGCCAGCAGCTTTACCGGGACTAGCTTGGATACGCAGTATTTT. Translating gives CASSFTGTSLDTQYF.

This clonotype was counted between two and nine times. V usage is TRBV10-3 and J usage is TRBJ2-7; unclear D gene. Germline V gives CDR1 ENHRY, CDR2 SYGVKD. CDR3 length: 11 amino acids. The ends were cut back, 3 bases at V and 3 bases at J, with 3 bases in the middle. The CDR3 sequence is CAISDYYEQYF. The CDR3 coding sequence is TGTGCCATCAGTGATTACTACGAGCAGTACTTC.

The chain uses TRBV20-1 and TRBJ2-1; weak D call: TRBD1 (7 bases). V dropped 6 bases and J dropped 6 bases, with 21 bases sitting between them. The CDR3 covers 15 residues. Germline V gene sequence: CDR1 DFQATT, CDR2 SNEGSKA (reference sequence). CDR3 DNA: TGCAGTGCCCCAACCGACAGGGAGGCCTTCAATGAGCAGTTCTTC. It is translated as CSAPTDREAFNEQFF.

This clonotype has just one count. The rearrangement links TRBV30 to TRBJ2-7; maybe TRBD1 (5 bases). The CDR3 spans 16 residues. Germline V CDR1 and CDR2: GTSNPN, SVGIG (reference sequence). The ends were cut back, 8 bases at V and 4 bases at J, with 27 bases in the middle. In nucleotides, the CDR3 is TGTGCCCTTAGACAGTCGTTCTCCGCCCCGAATTACGAGCAGTACTTC. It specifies CALRQSFSAPNYEQYF.

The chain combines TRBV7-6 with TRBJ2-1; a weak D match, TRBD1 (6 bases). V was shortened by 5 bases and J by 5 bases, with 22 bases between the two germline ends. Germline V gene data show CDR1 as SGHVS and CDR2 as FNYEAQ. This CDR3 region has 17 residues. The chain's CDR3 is CASSTHQTGSADNEQFF. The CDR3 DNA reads TGTGCCAGCAGCACCCACCAGACAGGTTCGGCTGACAATGAGCAGTTCTTC.

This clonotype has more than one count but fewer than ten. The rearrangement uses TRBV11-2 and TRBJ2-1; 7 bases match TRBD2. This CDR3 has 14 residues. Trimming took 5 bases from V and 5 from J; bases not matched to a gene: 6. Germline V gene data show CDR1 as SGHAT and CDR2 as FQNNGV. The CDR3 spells CASSRFGGDNEQFF. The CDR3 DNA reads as TGTGCCAGCAGCAGGTTTGGGGGGGACAATGAGCAGTTCTTC. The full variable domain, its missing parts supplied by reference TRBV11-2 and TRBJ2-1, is EAGVAQSPRYKIIEKRQSVAFWCNPISGHATLYWYQQILGQGPKLLIQFQNNGVVDDSQLPKDRFSAERLKGVDSTLKIQPAKLEDSAVYLCASSRFGGDNEQFFGPGTRLTVL.

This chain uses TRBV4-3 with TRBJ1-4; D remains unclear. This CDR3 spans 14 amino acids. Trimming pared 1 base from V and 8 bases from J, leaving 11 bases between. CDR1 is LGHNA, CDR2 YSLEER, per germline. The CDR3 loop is CASSQGLYGEKLFF. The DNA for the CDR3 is TGCGCCAGCAGCCAAGGCCTTTACGGGGAAAAACTGTTTTTT.

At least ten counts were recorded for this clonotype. The CDR3 is CSAPSLAGLPGELFF. The CDR3 DNA follows: TGCAGTGCTCCCTCACTAGCGGGGCTACCCGGGGAGCTGTTTTTT. The chain recombines TRBV20-1 with TRBJ2-2; 10 nucleotides align to TRBD2. V lost 5 bases, J lost 6 bases, and 9 bases stayed unmatched. Germline loops: CDR1 DFQATT, CDR2 SNEGSKA (reference sequence). The CDR3 covers 15 residues.

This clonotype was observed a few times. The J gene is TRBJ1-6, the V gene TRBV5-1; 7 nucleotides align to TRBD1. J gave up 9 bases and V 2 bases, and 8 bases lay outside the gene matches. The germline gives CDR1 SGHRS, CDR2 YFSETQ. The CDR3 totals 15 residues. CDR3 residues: CASSFAQGSASPLHF. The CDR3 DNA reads TGCGCCAGCAGCTTCGCACAGGGGTCCGCTTCACCCCTCCACTTT.